This T cell receptor (beta chain) stems from a study of beta chain features in type 1 diabetes. Of the isolated RNA, all was reverse transcribed, and so the sequenced material was expressed TCRB transcripts. Assay used: immunoSEQ multiplex PCR; TCRdb lists only in-frame clones, some missing. The repertoire holds 450,000 to 550,000 clones, 30% seen once, with about 0.06% in the top ten. The CDR3 spans 15 residues. CDR1 and CDR2 from the germline V gene are SGHDT and YYEEEE. V was shortened by 4 bases and J by 4 bases, with 17 bases between the two germline ends. This clone was observed a handful of times. Its antigen is unknown. Study-level points and caveats: In the patient group, naive, central memory and Treg TCRB repertoires seemed more alike than in the healthy donor group. All four CD4+ subsets of Type 1 diabetes patients contained TCRB CDR3s that were moderately but significantly shorter.

Sequencing used naive CD4+ T cells from blood. The chain employs TRBV5-6 and TRBJ2-5; either TRBD1 or TRBD2 may fit D (6 bases each). This sequence originates from a man between 18 and 35 years old in good health. CDR3 DNA sequence: TGTGCCAGCAGCCGCCGGAGGGGCAGGGGAGAGACCCAGTACTTC. Encoded protein: CASSRRRGRGETQYF. The whole variable domain, filled in from reference TRBV5-6 and TRBJ2-5, reads DAGVTQSPTHLIKTRGQQVTLRCSPKSGHDTVSWYQQALGQGPQFIFQYYEEEERQRGNFPDRFSGHQFPNYSSELNVNALLLGDSALYLCASSRRRGRGETQYFGPGTRLLVL.